The clone carrying this TCR beta chain was picked up one time. The data are from a study of PD-L1 blockade in urothelial cancer. Indicated time point: pretreatment peripheral blood. Deletions cut 3 bases from V and 4 bases from J, with 15 bases between. The CDR3 sequence is 16 residues long. Per the germline V gene, CDR1 is LNHNV and CDR2 is YYDKDF (reference sequence). Libraries were prepared by immunoSEQ multiplex PCR; TCRdb keeps only in-frame clonotypes and omits some of them. The table lists under 60,000 clones, about 88% of them singletons. The TCR originated in a man aged 70 or older with urothelial cancer. Sample: PBMCs, taken around atezolizumab (anti-PD-L1) treatment. The genes are TRBV15 and TRBJ2-2; unclear D gene. CDR3 nucleotides: TGTGCCACCAGCAGCCCGGCACGAGGTGGCACCGGGGAGCTGTTTTTT. It encodes CATSSPARGGTGELFF.